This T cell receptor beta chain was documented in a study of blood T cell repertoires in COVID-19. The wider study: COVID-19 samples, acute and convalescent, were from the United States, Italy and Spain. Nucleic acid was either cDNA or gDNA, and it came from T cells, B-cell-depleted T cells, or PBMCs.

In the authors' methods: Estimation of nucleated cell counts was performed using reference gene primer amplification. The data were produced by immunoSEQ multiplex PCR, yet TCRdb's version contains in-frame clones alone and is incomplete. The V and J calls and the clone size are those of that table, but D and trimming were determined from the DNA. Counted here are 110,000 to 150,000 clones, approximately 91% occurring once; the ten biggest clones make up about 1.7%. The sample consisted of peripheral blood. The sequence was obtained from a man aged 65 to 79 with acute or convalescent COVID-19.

CDR3 sequence: CASSLEGQGARAFF. As DNA, the CDR3 is TGTGCCAGCAGCTTAGAGGGACAGGGGGCCCGAGCTTTCTTT. The J gene is TRBJ1-1, the V gene TRBV7-9; TRBD1 agrees at 12 bases. The germline V gene encodes CDR1 SEHNR and CDR2 FQNEAQ (reference sequence). This CDR3 region has 14 residues. Losses at the gene ends were 1 base for V and 10 bases for J; bases not matched to a gene: 4.